These 9 T cell receptor beta chains were sequenced from one sample in a study of CD8 T cells in ankylosing spondylitis. The study's findings and limits: A motif in TCR beta, a set of several highly homologous variants, appeared characteristic of ankylosing spondylitis blood.

These receptors have no identified antigens. TCRdb redid the calling of the 5' RACE reads with MiXCR, one entry per CDR3 protein. In the table there are hundreds of thousands of distinct CDR3 sequences, about 24% of which are singletons. Sequenced material: blood, either unsorted or a sorted T cell fraction (not recorded which). All receptors derive from a male donor with ankylosing spondylitis.

The chain employs TRBV29-1 and TRBJ2-1; D not certain. The CDR3 covers 14 residues. From germline, CDR1 is SQVTM and CDR2 ANQGSEA. V lost 4 bases and J 1 base, leaving 11 bases between the germline ends. CDR3 bases: TGCAGCGTTGCAACAGCCAGTTCCTACAATGAGCAGTTCTTC. Protein: CSVATASSYNEQFF.

This chain connects TRBV3-1 to TRBJ1-4; TRBD1 agrees at 7 bases. V shed 4 bases, J shed 8 bases, and the junction held 10 bases outside the gene matches. The length of the CDR3 is 15 residues. CDR1 is LGHDT and CDR2 is YNNKEL in the germline V gene (reference sequence). The CDR3 DNA reads as TGTGCCAGCAGCCTTCGGACGACAGGGAAAGAAAAACTGTTTTTT. Its translation: CASSLRTTGKEKLFF.

The chain combines TRBV20-1 with TRBJ1-2; possibly TRBD1 for D (6 bases). The CDR3 is made up of 15 amino acids. V gave up 0 bases and J gave up 4 bases, with 15 bases separating them. The V gene's germline CDR1 is DFQATT and CDR2 SNEGSKA (reference sequence). Here the CDR3 DNA reads TGCAGTGCTAGAGATCCCCAGGGGCAGGGCTATGGCTACACCTTC. This translates into CSARDPQGQGYGYTF.

The V call is TRBV6-5, the J call TRBJ1-2; 9 bases are a match to TRBD1. The germline V gene encodes CDR1 MNHEY and CDR2 SVGAGI. V lost 2 bases to trimming and J lost 5 bases; unmatched junction nucleotides: 3. The CDR3 loop spans 14 amino acids. CDR3 loop: CASSYGTGKYGYTF. Written as DNA, the CDR3 is TGTGCCAGCAGTTACGGGACAGGGAAATATGGCTACACCTTC.

In this sample, this clonotype turned up a few times. This chain connects TRBV30 to TRBJ1-1; tentatively, D is TRBD1 (5 bases). The V end was cut by 0 bases, the J end by 7 bases, with 12 bases between. The CDR3 loop spans 13 amino acids. The germline gives CDR1 GTSNPN, CDR2 SVGIG (reference sequence). Written as DNA, the CDR3 is TGTGCCTGGAGTGTATTGGGACCCGGTGAAGCTTTCTTT. Protein sequence: CAWSVLGPGEAFF.

On this clonotype itself: One end of the junction varies from germline; a read error may be responsible. The chain recombines TRBV3-1 with TRBJ2-3; 7 positions match TRBD2. The CDR3 has 13 residues. Germline CDR1 is LGHDT and CDR2 is YNNKEL (reference sequence). The chain's CDR3 is CASSQEWGGGPLF. For the CDR3, the DNA is TGTGCCAGCAGCCAAGAGTGGGGGGGTGGCCCCCTTTTT.

This clonotype was observed a single time. V and J are TRBV10-3 and TRBJ2-1; 8 bases fit TRBD2. V gave up 7 bases and J gave up 5 bases; unmatched junction bases: 4. This CDR3 is 13 amino acids long. Germline V gene sequence: CDR1 ENHRY, CDR2 SYGVKD. The CDR3 DNA reads TGTGCCATCACGGCAGCGGGAGACAATGAGCAGTTCTTC. Translation: CAITAAGDNEQFF.

This clonotype turned up a few times. This chain uses TRBV12-3 or TRBV12-4 with TRBJ2-4; possible D gene TRBD2, 6 bases. The CDR3 is 15 residues long. V lost 2 bases and J lost 9, with 17 bases in between. This chain's CDR3 is CASSLRAEGGSIQYF. In nucleotides, the CDR3 is TGTGCCAGCAGTTTACGAGCCGAGGGAGGAAGCATTCAGTACTTC.

This clonotype was seen a handful of times. The rearrangement uses TRBV19 and TRBJ2-1, with 10 bases that match TRBD2. Trimming at V came to 6 bases and at J to 6 bases, leaving 8 bases not matched to a gene. The CDR3 sequence is 15 residues long. Per germline, CDR1 LNHDA and CDR2 SQIVND (reference sequence). The CDR3 DNA follows: TGTGCCAGTAGACTCACCCTAGCGGGGGTCAATGAGCAGTTCTTC. Amino acids: CASRLTLAGVNEQFF.